This TCR beta chain was profiled in a study of CD8 T cells in Susac syndrome. In the study overall: Active disease was present in 5 or 6 of the sequenced Susac syndrome patients, and remission in about eight.

The germline V and J ends were trimmed by 4 bases and 0 bases, with 18 bases remaining between them. This CDR3 is built from 17 residues. Per the germline V gene, CDR1 is KGHSH and CDR2 is LQKENI. TCR beta from blood CD8+ and CD4+ T cells was sequenced. Reverse transcription used roughly 0.5 to 1 ug RNA and random hexamers. MiXCR, applied by TCRdb to the immunoSEQ multiplex PCR reads, yields one record per CDR3 protein. The sample holds about 180,000 distinct CDR3 sequences, 85% to 95% seen once. What was sequenced was CD4+ T cells from PBMCs. This clonotype was obtained from a human donor with Susac syndrome. V and J are TRBV18 and TRBJ1-1; D might be TRBD1 (5 bases). The CDR3 DNA reads TGTGCCAGCTCACTTCTAAGGTGGGACCGAATGAACACTGAAGCTTTCTTT. It codes for CASSLLRWDRMNTEAFF. The complete variable domain, with remaining parts taken from reference TRBV18 and TRBJ1-1, reads NAGVMQNPRHLVRRRGQEARLRCSPMKGHSHVYWYRQLPEEGLKFMVYLQKENIIDESGMPKERFSAEFPKEGPSILRIQQVVRGDSAAYFCASSLLRWDRMNTEAFFGQGTRLTVV.